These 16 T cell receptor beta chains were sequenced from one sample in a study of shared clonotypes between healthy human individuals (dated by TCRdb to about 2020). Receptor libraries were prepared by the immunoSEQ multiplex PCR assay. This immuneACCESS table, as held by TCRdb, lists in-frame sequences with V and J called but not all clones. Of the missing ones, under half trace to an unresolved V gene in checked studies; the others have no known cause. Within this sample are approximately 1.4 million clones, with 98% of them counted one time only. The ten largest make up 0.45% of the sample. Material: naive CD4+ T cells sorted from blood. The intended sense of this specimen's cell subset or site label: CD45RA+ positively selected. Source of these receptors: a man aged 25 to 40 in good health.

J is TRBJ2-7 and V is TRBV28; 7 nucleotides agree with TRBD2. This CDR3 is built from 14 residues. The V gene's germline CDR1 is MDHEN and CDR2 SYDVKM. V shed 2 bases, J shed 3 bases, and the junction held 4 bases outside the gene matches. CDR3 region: CASSLRREFYEQYF. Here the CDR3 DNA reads TGTGCCAGCAGTTTACGGCGGGAGTTCTACGAGCAGTACTTC.

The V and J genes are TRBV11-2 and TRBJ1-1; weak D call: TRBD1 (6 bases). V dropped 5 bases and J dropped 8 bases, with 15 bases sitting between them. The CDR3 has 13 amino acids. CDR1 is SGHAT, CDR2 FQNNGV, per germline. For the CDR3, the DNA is TGTGCCAGCAGCGTCAGGACGCAGGGGGAAGCTTTCTTT. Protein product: CASSVRTQGEAFF.

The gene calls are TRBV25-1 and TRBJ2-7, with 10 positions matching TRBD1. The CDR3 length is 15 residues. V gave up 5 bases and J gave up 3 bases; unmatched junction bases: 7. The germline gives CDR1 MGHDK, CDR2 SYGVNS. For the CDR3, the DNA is TGTGCCAGCAGTACCCAGGACAGGGGGAACTACGAGCAGTACTTC. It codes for CASSTQDRGNYEQYF.

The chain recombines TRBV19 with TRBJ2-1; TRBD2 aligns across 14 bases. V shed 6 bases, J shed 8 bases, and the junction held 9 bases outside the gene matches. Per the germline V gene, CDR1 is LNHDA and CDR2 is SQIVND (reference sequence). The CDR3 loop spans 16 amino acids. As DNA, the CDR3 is TGTGCCAGTAGACTGAGACTAGCGGGAGGGCCTGATGAGCAGTTCTTC. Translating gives CASRLRLAGGPDEQFF. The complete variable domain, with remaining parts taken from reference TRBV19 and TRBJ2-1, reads DGGITQSPKYLFRKEGQNVTLSCEQNLNHDAMYWYRQDPGQGLRLIYYSQIVNDFQKGDIAEGYSVSREKKESFPLTVTSAQKNPTAFYLCASRLRLAGGPDEQFFGPGTRLTVL.

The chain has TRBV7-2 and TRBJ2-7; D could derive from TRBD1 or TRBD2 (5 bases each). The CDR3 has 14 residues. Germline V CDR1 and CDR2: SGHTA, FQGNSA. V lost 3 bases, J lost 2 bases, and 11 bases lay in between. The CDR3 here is CASSFWDRTYEQYF. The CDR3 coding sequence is TGTGCCAGCAGCTTTTGGGACCGAACCTACGAGCAGTACTTC.

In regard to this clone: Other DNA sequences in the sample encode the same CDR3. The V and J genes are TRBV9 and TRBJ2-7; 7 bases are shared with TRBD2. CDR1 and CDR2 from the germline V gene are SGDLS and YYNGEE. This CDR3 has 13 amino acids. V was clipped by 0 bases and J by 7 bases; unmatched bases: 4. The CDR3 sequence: CASSVGTSGEQYF. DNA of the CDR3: TGTGCCAGCAGCGTAGGGACTAGTGGTGAGCAGTACTTC. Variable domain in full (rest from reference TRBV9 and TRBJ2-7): DSGVTQTPKHLITATGQRVTLRCSPRSGDLSVYWYQQSLDQGLQFLIQYYNGEERAKGNILERFSAQQFPDLHSELNLSSLELGDSALYFCASSVGTSGEQYFGPGTRLTVT.

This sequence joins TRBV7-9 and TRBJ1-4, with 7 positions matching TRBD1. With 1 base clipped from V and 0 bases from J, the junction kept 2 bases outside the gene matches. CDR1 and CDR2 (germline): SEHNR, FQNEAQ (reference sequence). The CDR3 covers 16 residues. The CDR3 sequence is CASSLGGTATNEKLFF. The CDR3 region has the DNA TGTGCCAGCAGCTTAGGGGGGACAGCAACTAATGAAAAACTGTTTTTT.

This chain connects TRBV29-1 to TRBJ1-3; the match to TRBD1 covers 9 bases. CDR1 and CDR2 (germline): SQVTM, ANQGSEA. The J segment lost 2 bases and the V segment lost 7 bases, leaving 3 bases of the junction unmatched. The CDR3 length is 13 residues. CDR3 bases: TGCAGCGGTGGACAGGGGCCTGGAAACACCATATATTTT. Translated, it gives CSGGQGPGNTIYF.

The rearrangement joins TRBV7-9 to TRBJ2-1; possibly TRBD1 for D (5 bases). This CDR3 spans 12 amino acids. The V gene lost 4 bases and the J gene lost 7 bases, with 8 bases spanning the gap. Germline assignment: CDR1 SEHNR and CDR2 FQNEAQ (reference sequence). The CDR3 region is CASSSQANEQFF. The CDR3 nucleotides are TGTGCCAGCAGCTCACAGGCGAATGAGCAGTTCTTC.

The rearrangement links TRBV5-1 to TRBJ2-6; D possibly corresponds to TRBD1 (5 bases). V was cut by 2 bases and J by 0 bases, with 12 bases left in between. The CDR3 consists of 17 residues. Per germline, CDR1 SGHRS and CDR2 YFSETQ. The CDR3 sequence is CASSLLLQGSGANVLTF. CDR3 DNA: TGCGCCAGCAGCTTACTATTGCAGGGCTCTGGGGCCAACGTCCTGACTTTC.

The CDR3 DNA sequence: TGTGCCAGCAGCTTACCCGGCCCGGGTGGCTACACCTTC. Protein product: CASSLPGPGGYTF. V and J are TRBV7-2 and TRBJ1-2; D not resolved. CDR1 and CDR2 (germline): SGHTA, FQGNSA. This CDR3 spans 13 amino acids. The V gene lost 2 bases and the J gene lost 7 bases, with 11 bases spanning the gap.

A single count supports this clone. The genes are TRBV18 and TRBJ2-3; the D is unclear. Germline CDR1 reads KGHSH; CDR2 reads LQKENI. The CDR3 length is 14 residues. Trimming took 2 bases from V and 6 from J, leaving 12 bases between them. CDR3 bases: TGTGCCAGCTCACCAGCGGAGATTCCGGATACGCAGTATTTT. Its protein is CASSPAEIPDTQYF. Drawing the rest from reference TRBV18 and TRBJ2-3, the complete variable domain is NAGVMQNPRHLVRRRGQEARLRCSPMKGHSHVYWYRQLPEEGLKFMVYLQKENIIDESGMPKERFSAEFPKEGPSILRIQQVVRGDSAAYFCASSPAEIPDTQYFGPGTRLTVL.

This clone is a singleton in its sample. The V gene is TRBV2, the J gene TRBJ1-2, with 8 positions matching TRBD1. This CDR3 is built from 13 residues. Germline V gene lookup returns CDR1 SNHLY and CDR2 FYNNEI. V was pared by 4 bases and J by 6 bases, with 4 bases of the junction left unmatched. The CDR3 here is CASSAQGGNGYTF. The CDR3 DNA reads TGTGCCAGCAGTGCACAGGGGGGAAATGGCTACACCTTC. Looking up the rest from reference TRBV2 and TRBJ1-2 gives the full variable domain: EPEVTQTPSHQVTQMGQEVILRCVPISNHLYFYWYRQILGQKVEFLVSFYNNEISEKSEIFDDQFSVERPDGSNFTLKIRSTKLEDSAMYFCASSAQGGNGYTFGSGTRLTVV.

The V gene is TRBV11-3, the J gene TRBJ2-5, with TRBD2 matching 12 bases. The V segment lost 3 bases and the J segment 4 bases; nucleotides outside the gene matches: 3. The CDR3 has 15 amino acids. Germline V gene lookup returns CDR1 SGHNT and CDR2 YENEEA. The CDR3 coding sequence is TGTGCCAGCAGCTTGGCTAGCGGGAGGGGAGAGACCCAGTACTTC. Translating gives CASSLASGRGETQYF.

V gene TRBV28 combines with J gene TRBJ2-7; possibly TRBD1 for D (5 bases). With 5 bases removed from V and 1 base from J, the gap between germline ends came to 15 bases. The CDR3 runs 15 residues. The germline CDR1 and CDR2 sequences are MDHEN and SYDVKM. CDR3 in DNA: TGTGCCAGCAGTCCCCTCGGGCAGGGATCCTACGAGCAGTACTTC. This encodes CASSPLGQGSYEQYF.

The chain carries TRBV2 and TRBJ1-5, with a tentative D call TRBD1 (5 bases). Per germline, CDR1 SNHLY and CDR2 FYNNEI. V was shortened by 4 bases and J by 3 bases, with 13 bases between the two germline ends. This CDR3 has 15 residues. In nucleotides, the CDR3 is TGTGCCAGCAGTGGGGCCGGGGCAAACAATCAGCCCCAGCATTTT. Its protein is CASSGAGANNQPQHF.